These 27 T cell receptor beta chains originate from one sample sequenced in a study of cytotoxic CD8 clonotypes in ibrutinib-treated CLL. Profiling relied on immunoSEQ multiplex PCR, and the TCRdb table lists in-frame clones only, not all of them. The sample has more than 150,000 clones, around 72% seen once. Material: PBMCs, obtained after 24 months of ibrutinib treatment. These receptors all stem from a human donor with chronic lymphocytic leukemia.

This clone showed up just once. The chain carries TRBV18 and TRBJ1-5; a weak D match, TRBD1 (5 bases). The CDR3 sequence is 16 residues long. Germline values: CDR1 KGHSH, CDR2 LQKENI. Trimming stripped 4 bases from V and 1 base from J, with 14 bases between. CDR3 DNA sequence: TGTGCCAGCTCACAAAGTCAGGGTTCGAGCAATCAGCCCCAGCATTTT. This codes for CASSQSQGSSNQPQHF. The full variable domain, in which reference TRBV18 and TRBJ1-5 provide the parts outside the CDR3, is NAGVMQNPRHLVRRRGQEARLRCSPMKGHSHVYWYRQLPEEGLKFMVYLQKENIIDESGMPKERFSAEFPKEGPSILRIQQVVRGDSAAYFCASSQSQGSSNQPQHFGDGTRLSIL.

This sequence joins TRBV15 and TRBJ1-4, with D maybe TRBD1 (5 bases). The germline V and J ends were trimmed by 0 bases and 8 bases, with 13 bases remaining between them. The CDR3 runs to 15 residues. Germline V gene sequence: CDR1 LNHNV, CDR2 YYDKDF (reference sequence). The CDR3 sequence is CATSRDIDGGEKLFF. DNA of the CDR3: TGTGCCACCAGCAGAGATATCGATGGGGGGGAAAAACTGTTTTTT. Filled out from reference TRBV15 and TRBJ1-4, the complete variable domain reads DAMVIQNPRYQVTQFGKPVTLSCSQTLNHNVMYWYQQKSSQAPKLLFHYYDKDFNNEADTPDNFQSRRPNTSFCFLDIRSPGLGDTAMYLCATSRDIDGGEKLFFGSGTQLSVL.

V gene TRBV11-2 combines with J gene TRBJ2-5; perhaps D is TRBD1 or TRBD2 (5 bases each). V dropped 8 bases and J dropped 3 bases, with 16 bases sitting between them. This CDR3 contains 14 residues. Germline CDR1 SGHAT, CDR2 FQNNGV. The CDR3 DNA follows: TGTGCCAGCGGGCGCTCAAGAGGGGAAGAGACCCAGTACTTC. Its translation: CASGRSRGEETQYF.

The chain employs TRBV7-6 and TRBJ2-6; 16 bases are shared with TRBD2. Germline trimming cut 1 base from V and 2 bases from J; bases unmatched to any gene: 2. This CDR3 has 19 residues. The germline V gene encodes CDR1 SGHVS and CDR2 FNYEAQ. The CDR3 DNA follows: TGTGCCAGCAGCTTAGATGGGACTAGCGGGAGGGCTGGGGCCAACGTCCTGACTTTC. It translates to CASSLDGTSGRAGANVLTF.

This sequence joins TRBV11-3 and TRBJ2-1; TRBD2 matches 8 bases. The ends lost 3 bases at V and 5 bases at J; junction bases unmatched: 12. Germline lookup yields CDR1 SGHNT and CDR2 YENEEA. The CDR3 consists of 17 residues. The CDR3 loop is CASSFSSAGVLNNEQFF. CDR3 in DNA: TGTGCCAGCAGCTTCTCGTCAGCGGGAGTCCTCAACAATGAGCAGTTCTTC.

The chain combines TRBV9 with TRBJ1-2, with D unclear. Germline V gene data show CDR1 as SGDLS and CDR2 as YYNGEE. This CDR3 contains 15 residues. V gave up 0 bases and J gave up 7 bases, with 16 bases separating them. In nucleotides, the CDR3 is TGTGCCAGCAGCGTAGCTACCTCGTGGGGAGGTGGCTACACCTTC. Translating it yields CASSVATSWGGGYTF. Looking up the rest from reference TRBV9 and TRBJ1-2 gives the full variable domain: DSGVTQTPKHLITATGQRVTLRCSPRSGDLSVYWYQQSLDQGLQFLIQYYNGEERAKGNILERFSAQQFPDLHSELNLSSLELGDSALYFCASSVATSWGGGYTFGSGTRLTVV.

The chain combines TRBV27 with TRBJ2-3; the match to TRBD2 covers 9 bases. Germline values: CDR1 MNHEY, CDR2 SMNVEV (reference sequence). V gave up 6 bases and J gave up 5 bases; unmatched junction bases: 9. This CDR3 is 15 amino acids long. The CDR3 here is CASSYSGRGIDTQYF. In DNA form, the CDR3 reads TGTGCCAGCAGCTATAGCGGGAGAGGTATAGATACGCAGTATTTT.

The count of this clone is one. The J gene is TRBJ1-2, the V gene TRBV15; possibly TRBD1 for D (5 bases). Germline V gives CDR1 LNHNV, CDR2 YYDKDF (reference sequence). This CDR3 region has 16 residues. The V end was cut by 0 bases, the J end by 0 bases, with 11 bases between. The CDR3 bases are TGTGCCACCAGCAGAGATCTGCAGGGAGCTAACTATGGCTACACCTTC. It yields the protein CATSRDLQGANYGYTF.

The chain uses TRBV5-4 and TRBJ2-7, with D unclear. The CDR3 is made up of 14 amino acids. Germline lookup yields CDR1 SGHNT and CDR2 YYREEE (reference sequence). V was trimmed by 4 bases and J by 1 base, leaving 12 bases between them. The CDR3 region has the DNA TGTGCCAGCAGCCGTGGACCGGATTCCTACGAGCAGTACTTC. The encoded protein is CASSRGPDSYEQYF. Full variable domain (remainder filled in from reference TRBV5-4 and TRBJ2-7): ETGVTQSPTHLIKTRGQQVTLRCSSQSGHNTVSWYQQALGQGPQFIFQYYREEENGRGNFPPRFSGLQFPNYSSELNVNALELDDSALYLCASSRGPDSYEQYFGPGTRLTVT.

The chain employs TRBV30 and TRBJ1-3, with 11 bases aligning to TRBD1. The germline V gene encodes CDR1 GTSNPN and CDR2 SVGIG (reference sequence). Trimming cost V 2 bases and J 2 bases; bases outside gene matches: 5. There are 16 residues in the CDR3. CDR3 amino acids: CAWSPGTGGTGNTIYF. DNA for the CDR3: TGTGCCTGGAGTCCGGGGACAGGGGGAACTGGAAACACCATATATTTT.

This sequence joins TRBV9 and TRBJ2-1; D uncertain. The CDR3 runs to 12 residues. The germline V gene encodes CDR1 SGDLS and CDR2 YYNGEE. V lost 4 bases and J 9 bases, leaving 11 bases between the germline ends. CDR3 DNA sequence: TGTGCCAGCAGCCCCCCCGTCGGTGAGCAGTTCTTC. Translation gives CASSPPVGEQFF.

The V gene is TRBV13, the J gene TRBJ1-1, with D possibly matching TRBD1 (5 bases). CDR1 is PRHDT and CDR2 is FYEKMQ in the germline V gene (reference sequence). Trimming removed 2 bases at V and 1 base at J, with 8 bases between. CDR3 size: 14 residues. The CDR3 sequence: CASSLQGKNTEAFF. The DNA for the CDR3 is TGTGCCAGCAGCTTACAGGGAAAGAACACTGAAGCTTTCTTT.

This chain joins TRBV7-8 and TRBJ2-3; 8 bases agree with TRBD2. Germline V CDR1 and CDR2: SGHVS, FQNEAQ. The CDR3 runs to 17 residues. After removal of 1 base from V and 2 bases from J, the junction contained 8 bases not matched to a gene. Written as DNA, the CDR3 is TGTGCCAGCAGCTTAGGGGCGGCAGCGGGAGACACAGATACGCAGTATTTT. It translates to CASSLGAAAGDTDTQYF.

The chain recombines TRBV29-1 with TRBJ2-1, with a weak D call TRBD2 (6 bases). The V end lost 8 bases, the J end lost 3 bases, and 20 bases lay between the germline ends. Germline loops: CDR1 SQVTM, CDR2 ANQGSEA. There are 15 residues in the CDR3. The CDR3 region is CSTTFGSGDYNEQFF. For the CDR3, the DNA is TGCAGCACTACGTTCGGGTCGGGGGACTACAATGAGCAGTTCTTC.

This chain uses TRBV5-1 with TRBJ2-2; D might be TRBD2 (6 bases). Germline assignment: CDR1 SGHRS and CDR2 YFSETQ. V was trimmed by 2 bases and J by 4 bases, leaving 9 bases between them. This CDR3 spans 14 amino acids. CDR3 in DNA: TGCGCCAGCAGCTTTCCCGGGGGCACCGGGGAGCTGTTTTTT. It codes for CASSFPGGTGELFF.

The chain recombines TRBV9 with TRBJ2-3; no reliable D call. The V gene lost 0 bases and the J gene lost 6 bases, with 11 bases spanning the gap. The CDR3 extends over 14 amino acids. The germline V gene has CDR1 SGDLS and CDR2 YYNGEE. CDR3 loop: CASSVAPPSDTQYF. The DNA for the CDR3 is TGTGCCAGCAGCGTAGCACCACCATCCGATACGCAGTATTTT.

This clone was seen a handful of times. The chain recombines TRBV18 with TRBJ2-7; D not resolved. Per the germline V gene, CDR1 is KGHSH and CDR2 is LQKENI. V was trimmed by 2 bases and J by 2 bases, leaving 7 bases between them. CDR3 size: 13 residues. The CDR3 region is CASSPDTTYEQYF. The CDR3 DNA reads TGTGCCAGCTCACCAGACACCACCTACGAGCAGTACTTC.

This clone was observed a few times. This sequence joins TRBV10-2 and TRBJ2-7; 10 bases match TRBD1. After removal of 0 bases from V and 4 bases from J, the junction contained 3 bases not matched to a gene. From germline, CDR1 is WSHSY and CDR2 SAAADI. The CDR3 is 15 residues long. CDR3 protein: CASSESWDRGYEQYF. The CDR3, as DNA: TGCGCCAGCAGTGAGTCCTGGGACAGGGGATACGAGCAGTACTTC.

Here the CDR3 reads CAISEAGTETMNTEAFF. As DNA, the CDR3 is TGTGCCATCAGTGAGGCTGGGACAGAGACCATGAACACTGAAGCTTTCTTT. The chain is built from TRBV10-3 and TRBJ1-1, with 7 positions matching TRBD1. Germline V gives CDR1 ENHRY, CDR2 SYGVKD. Trimming at V came to 2 bases and at J to 0 bases, leaving 9 bases not matched to a gene. There are 17 residues in the CDR3.

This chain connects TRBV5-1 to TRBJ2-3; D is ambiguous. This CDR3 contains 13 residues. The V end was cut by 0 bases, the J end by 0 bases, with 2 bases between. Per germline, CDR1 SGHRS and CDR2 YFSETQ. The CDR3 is CASSLDSTDTQYF. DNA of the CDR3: TGCGCCAGCAGCTTGGACAGCACAGATACGCAGTATTTT.

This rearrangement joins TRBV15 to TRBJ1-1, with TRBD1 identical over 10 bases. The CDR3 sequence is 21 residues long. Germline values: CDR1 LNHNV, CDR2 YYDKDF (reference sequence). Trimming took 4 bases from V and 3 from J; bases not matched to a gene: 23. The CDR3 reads CATSTTYGTGALYAGYTEAFF. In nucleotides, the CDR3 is TGTGCCACCAGCACAACGTACGGGACAGGGGCCTTATATGCCGGTTACACTGAAGCTTTCTTT.

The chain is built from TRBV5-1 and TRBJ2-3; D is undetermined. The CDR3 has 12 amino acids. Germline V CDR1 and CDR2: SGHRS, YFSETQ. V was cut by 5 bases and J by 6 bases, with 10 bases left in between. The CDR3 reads CASSQSLDTQYF. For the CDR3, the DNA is TGCGCCAGCAGTCAATCTTTGGATACGCAGTATTTT.

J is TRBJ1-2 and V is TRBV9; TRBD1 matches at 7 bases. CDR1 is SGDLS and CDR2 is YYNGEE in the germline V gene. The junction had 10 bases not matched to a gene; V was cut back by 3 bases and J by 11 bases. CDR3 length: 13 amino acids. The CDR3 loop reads CASSASQGPVYTF. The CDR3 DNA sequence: TGTGCCAGCAGCGCGTCACAGGGGCCGGTTTACACCTTC.

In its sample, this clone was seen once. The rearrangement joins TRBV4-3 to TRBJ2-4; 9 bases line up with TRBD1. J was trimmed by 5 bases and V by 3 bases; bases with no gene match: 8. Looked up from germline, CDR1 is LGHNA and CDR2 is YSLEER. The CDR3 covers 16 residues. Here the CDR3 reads CASSHGRDRAQNIQYF. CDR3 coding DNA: TGCGCCAGCAGCCATGGTAGGGACAGGGCCCAAAACATTCAGTACTTC.

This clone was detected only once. This chain's CDR3 is CASSKERGANYGYTF. CDR3 bases: TGTGCCAGTAGTAAAGAGCGGGGGGCTAACTATGGCTACACCTTC. The chain couples TRBV19 to TRBJ1-2; tentative D call: TRBD1 (5 bases). The V gene lost 4 bases and the J gene lost 0 bases, with 12 bases spanning the gap. CDR1 LNHDA and CDR2 SQIVND come from the germline V gene (reference sequence). This CDR3 is built from 15 residues.

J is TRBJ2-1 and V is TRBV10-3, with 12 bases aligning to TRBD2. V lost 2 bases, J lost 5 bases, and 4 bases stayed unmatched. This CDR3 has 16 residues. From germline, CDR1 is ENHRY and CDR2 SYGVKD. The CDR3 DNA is TGTGCCATCAGTGAGGGGACTAGCGGGTATAACAATGAGCAGTTCTTC. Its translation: CAISEGTSGYNNEQFF.

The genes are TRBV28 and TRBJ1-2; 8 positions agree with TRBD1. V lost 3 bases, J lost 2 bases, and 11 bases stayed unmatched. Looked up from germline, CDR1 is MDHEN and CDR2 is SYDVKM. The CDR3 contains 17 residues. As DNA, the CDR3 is TGTGCCAGCAGTTTTCAGGGGGCGGGACTCCCGAACTATGGCTACACCTTC. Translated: CASSFQGAGLPNYGYTF.